The TCR beta chain under discussion was sequenced for a study of blood T cell repertoires in COVID-19. Turning to the study itself: The origin of the acute and convalescent COVID-19 samples was the United States, Italy and Spain. T cells, B-cell-depleted T cells, or PBMCs supplied cDNA or gDNA.

Per the original methods: Reference gene primer amplification in the assay estimated nucleated cell counts. Sequencing was performed with immunoSEQ multiplex PCR; in TCRdb, only in-frame clones are kept and a portion is missing. Clone size and the V and J calls come from that table; the DNA yielded D and trimming. Of roughly 200,000 clones in the sample, 75% to 90% were seen once. The V segment lost 6 bases and the J segment 3 bases; nucleotides outside the gene matches: 9. CDR1 is MNHEY, CDR2 SVGAGI, per germline. The CDR3 spans 15 residues. V and J are TRBV6-5 and TRBJ2-7; 9 positions match TRBD1. The sample was peripheral blood. The sequence was obtained from a man aged 40-49 years with acute or convalescent COVID-19. The CDR3 sequence: CASSRGGQGFYEQYF. The DNA of the CDR3 is TGTGCCAGCAGCCGCGGGGGACAGGGCTTCTACGAGCAGTACTTC.